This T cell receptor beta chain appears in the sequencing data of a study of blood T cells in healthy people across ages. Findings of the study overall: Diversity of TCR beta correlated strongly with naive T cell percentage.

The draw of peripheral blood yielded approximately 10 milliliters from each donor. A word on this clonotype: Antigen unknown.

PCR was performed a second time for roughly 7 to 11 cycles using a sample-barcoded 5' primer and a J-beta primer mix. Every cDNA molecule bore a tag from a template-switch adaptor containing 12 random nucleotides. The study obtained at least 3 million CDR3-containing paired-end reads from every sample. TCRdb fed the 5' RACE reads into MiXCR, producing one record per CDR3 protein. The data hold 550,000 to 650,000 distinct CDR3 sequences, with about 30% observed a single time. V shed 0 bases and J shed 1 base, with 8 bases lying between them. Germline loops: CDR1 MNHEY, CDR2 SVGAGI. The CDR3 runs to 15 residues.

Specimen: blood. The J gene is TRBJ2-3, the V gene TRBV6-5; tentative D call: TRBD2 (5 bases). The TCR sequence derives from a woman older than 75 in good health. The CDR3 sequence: CASSYSGVGTDTQYF. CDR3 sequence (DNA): TGTGCCAGCAGTTACTCGGGAGTCGGCACAGATACGCAGTATTTT.